A single sample is the source of the 28 T cell receptor beta chains below, sequenced in a study of shared clonotypes between healthy human individuals. Using immunoSEQ multiplex PCR, the repertoire was profiled, and TCRdb retains in-frame clones only, with some absent. The sample contains hundreds of thousands of clones, around 81% of which appear only once. Sequenced input: PBMCs. These TCRs come from a woman in her thirties or forties in good health. Some clones in this sample may be carry-over from other donors' samples.

The rearrangement uses TRBV28 and TRBJ1-5, with 8 bases aligning to TRBD1. The germline V gene has CDR1 MDHEN and CDR2 SYDVKM. The CDR3 loop spans 15 amino acids. V shed 3 bases and J 7 bases; nucleotides not matched to a gene: 8. The DNA for the CDR3 is TGTGCCAGCAGTTTGCCAGGGGGCTTGGGACAGCCCCAGCATTTT. This gives the protein CASSLPGGLGQPQHF.

This sequence joins TRBV7-9 and TRBJ1-4, with a possible D match to TRBD1 (5 bases). Trimming took off 0 bases at V and 5 bases at J, with 13 bases between the two ends. The CDR3 is made up of 16 amino acids. Germline loops: CDR1 SEHNR, CDR2 FQNEAQ (reference sequence). The chain's CDR3 is CASSLALGANNEKLFF. DNA for the CDR3: TGTGCCAGCAGCTTAGCTTTAGGGGCAAACAATGAAAAACTGTTTTTT.

The V and J genes are TRBV6-1 and TRBJ1-5, with a weak D call TRBD1 (5 bases). Germline-derived CDR1 and CDR2 are MNHNS and SASEGT. The length of the CDR3 is 17 residues. The V and J ends lost 2 bases and 0 bases respectively, with 14 bases between them. In DNA, the CDR3 is TGTGCCAGCAGTGAATCGGGAGGACACCATAGCAATCAGCCCCAGCATTTT. Protein: CASSESGGHHSNQPQHF.

The chain has TRBV10-3 and TRBJ1-4; D perhaps matches TRBD1 (6 bases). Germline V gene data show CDR1 as ENHRY and CDR2 as SYGVKD. V lost 4 bases and J 8 bases, leaving 14 bases between the germline ends. The CDR3 totals 14 residues. The chain's CDR3 is CAISAQEGEEKLFF. CDR3 bases: TGTGCCATCAGTGCTCAGGAGGGGGAGGAAAAACTGTTTTTT.

V gene TRBV10-3 combines with J gene TRBJ1-5; a weak D match, TRBD1 (6 bases). V lost 2 bases and J 1 base, leaving 6 bases between the germline ends. From germline, CDR1 is ENHRY and CDR2 SYGVKD. This CDR3 region has 14 residues. CDR3 protein: CAISEGQSNQPQHF. Written as DNA, the CDR3 is TGTGCCATCAGTGAGGGACAGAGCAATCAGCCCCAGCATTTT.

The chain recombines TRBV28 with TRBJ2-3; TRBD2 matches 9 bases. Germline V lookup: CDR1 MDHEN, CDR2 SYDVKM. V was clipped by 6 bases and J by 4 bases; unmatched bases: 5. The length of the CDR3 is 14 residues. The CDR3, as DNA: TGTGCCAGCAGAGCTAGCGGGGCAGCAGATACGCAGTATTTT. This translates into CASRASGAADTQYF.

The chain uses TRBV9 and TRBJ1-2, with 9 bases lining up with TRBD1. Germline V gene lookup returns CDR1 SGDLS and CDR2 YYNGEE. The CDR3 is made up of 14 amino acids. V trimming: 6 bases; J trimming: 7 bases; junction bases outside the gene matches: 10. CDR3 sequence (DNA): TGTGCCAGCACGGACGACAGGGGGTTCGGTGGCTACACCTTC. Its translation is CASTDDRGFGGYTF.

The chain joins TRBV13 to TRBJ2-1, with 9 nucleotides matching TRBD2. Trimming cost V 3 bases and J 7 bases; bases outside gene matches: 4. CDR1 and CDR2 from the germline V gene are PRHDT and FYEKMQ (reference sequence). This CDR3 has 14 residues. The CDR3 loop is CASSFSGSGNEQFF. DNA for the CDR3: TGTGCCAGCAGCTTTAGCGGGAGTGGGAATGAGCAGTTCTTC.

The J gene is TRBJ1-5, the V gene TRBV6-5; D ambiguous. CDR1 is MNHEY, CDR2 SVGAGI, per germline. The length of the CDR3 is 15 residues. The V gene lost 8 bases and the J gene lost 4 bases, with 18 bases spanning the gap. DNA of the CDR3: TGTGCCAGCCGTCGAGGCGGAGGCCCAAATCAGCCCCAGCATTTT. Its protein product is CASRRGGGPNQPQHF.

V and J are TRBV7-9 and TRBJ1-2; 10 nucleotides agree with TRBD1. Germline lookup yields CDR1 SEHNR and CDR2 FQNEAQ (reference sequence). This CDR3 spans 14 amino acids. With V trimmed by 6 bases and J by 8 bases, 9 bases remained unmatched. The chain's CDR3 is CASRPTGTGVGYTF. The CDR3 coding sequence is TGTGCCAGCAGGCCAACCGGGACAGGGGTGGGCTACACCTTC.

This chain links TRBV5-1 with TRBJ2-3, with TRBD2 identical over 8 bases. Losses at the gene ends were 4 bases for V and 3 bases for J; bases not matched to a gene: 10. Germline CDR1 SGHRS, CDR2 YFSETQ. The CDR3 is 16 amino acids. The CDR3 sequence is CASSPGGAGGTDTQYF. The CDR3 nucleotides are TGCGCCAGCAGCCCTGGGGGGGCGGGAGGAACAGATACGCAGTATTTT.

The V and J genes are TRBV2 and TRBJ2-7; possible D gene TRBD1, 6 bases. V lost 5 bases and J lost 3, with 14 bases in between. Germline-derived CDR1 and CDR2 are SNHLY and FYNNEI. There are 14 residues in the CDR3. The CDR3 loop reads CASSPTGPDYEQYF. The CDR3 DNA reads TGTGCCAGCAGTCCGACAGGACCTGACTACGAGCAGTACTTC. The full variable domain, with the rest looked up from reference TRBV2 and TRBJ2-7, is EPEVTQTPSHQVTQMGQEVILRCVPISNHLYFYWYRQILGQKVEFLVSFYNNEISEKSEIFDDQFSVERPDGSNFTLKIRSTKLEDSAMYFCASSPTGPDYEQYFGPGTRLTVT.

The chain couples TRBV4-1 to TRBJ2-1; 7 bases map to TRBD2. There are 16 residues in the CDR3. With V trimmed by 0 bases and J by 7 bases, 9 bases remained unmatched. The germline CDR1 and CDR2 sequences are MGHRA and YSYEKL. CDR3 DNA: TGCGCCAGCAGCCAAGATCTCGGGGGAGGGAGTAATGAGCAGTTCTTC. It is translated as CASSQDLGGGSNEQFF.

V gene TRBV2 combines with J gene TRBJ2-2, with 8 nucleotides matching TRBD2. V dropped 4 bases and J dropped 4; count of bases not matched to a gene: 2. This CDR3 is 14 amino acids long. Germline loops: CDR1 SNHLY, CDR2 FYNNEI. The CDR3 nucleotides read TGTGCCAGCAGTGGACTAGCGAGCACCGGGGAGCTGTTTTTT. It encodes CASSGLASTGELFF.

The chain combines TRBV5-6 with TRBJ2-1, with 11 bases identical to TRBD2. CDR3 length equals 18 residues. Germline loops: CDR1 SGHDT, CDR2 YYEEEE. J gave up 5 bases and V 7 bases, and 17 bases lay outside the gene matches. CDR3 DNA sequence: TGTGCCAGCGGGACCGGGACTAGCGGTTTTCGCCAAGACAATGAGCAGTTCTTC. Protein: CASGTGTSGFRQDNEQFF.

The genes are TRBV28 and TRBJ2-7; TRBD2 matches at 10 bases. The CDR3 sequence is 15 residues long. V dropped 6 bases and J dropped 4; count of bases not matched to a gene: 9. In germline, CDR1 is MDHEN, CDR2 SYDVKM. In DNA form, the CDR3 reads TGTGCCAGCAGCCCCAGCGGGAGGGCCGTTTACGAGCAGTACTTC. Encoded protein: CASSPSGRAVYEQYF. The complete variable domain, with remaining parts taken from reference TRBV28 and TRBJ2-7, reads DVKVTQSSRYLVKRTGEKVFLECVQDMDHENMFWYRQDPGLGLRLIYFSYDVKMKEKGDIPEGYSVSREKKERFSLILESASTNQTSMYLCASSPSGRAVYEQYFGPGTRLTVT.

The chain has TRBV4-1 and TRBJ2-2, with TRBD2 identical over 9 bases. The germline gives CDR1 MGHRA, CDR2 YSYEKL. CDR3 size: 16 residues. Trimming took 2 bases from V and 3 from J; bases not matched to a gene: 4. The CDR3 spells CASSQRIAGDTGELFF. For the CDR3, the DNA is TGCGCCAGCAGCCAACGGATAGCGGGAGACACCGGGGAGCTGTTTTTT.

The rearrangement joins TRBV7-9 to TRBJ2-2; D may correspond to TRBD1 or TRBD2 (6 bases each). CDR1 is SEHNR, CDR2 FQNEAQ, per germline (reference sequence). Trimming cost V 1 base and J 2 bases, with 11 bases left between them. The CDR3 covers 16 residues. CDR3 sequence (DNA): TGTGCCAGCAGCTTAGGGGGGGCGAGTAACACCGGGGAGCTGTTTTTT. It specifies CASSLGGASNTGELFF.

In its sample, this clone was seen once. The chain combines TRBV9 with TRBJ2-7; no definite D call. This CDR3 is built from 15 residues. Germline CDR1 SGDLS, CDR2 YYNGEE. The germline V and J ends were trimmed by 0 bases and 1 base, with 11 bases remaining between them. Here the CDR3 reads CASSVDGAGSYEQYF. The CDR3, as DNA: TGTGCCAGCAGCGTAGATGGAGCCGGATCCTACGAGCAGTACTTC.

In its sample, this clone was seen a few times. At the DNA level, this CDR3 is encoded by other sequences in the same sample as well. The CDR3 coding sequence is TGTGCCAGTAGTACACCGGGACTAGCTTACGAGCAGTACTTC. It translates to CASSTPGLAYEQYF. J is TRBJ2-5 and V is TRBV19; TRBD2 aligns across 9 bases. The J call is in doubt because the DNA end fits TRBJ2-7 better. In germline, CDR1 is LNHDA, CDR2 SQIVND (reference sequence). This CDR3 is 14 amino acids long.

This chain connects TRBV11-2 to TRBJ2-1; no clear D. This CDR3 is 15 amino acids long. The germline V and J ends were trimmed by 5 bases and 8 bases, with 19 bases remaining between them. Germline V CDR1 and CDR2: SGHAT, FQNNGV. CDR3 amino acids: CASSHKTRLFDEQFF. DNA for the CDR3: TGTGCCAGCAGCCATAAGACGCGGCTATTTGATGAGCAGTTCTTC.

This clone is a singleton in its sample. This chain joins TRBV10-2 and TRBJ2-1; 10 nucleotides agree with TRBD1. Germline assignment: CDR1 WSHSY and CDR2 SAAADI. With V trimmed by 2 bases and J by 5 bases, 3 bases remained unmatched. This CDR3 has 15 residues. CDR3 in DNA: TGCGCCAGCAGTGAGGACAGGGGGCGGGACAATGAGCAGTTCTTC. This translates into CASSEDRGRDNEQFF.

This rearrangement joins TRBV18 to TRBJ2-7; 11 bases map to TRBD2. Trimming at V came to 6 bases and at J to 1 base, leaving 5 bases not matched to a gene. The germline V gene has CDR1 KGHSH and CDR2 LQKENI. The CDR3 runs to 15 residues. CDR3 region: CASSPGLAVSYEQYF. The CDR3 coding sequence is TGTGCCAGCTCGCCGGGACTAGCGGTTTCCTACGAGCAGTACTTC.

V is TRBV11-3 and J is TRBJ2-7, with a possible D match to TRBD1 (5 bases). Looked up from germline, CDR1 is SGHNT and CDR2 is YENEEA. Trimming removed 2 bases from V and 6 bases from J, with 14 bases in between. This CDR3 is 14 amino acids long. The CDR3 nucleotides are TGTGCCAGCAGCTTATTGGGGCCCAGCAGCGAGCAGTACTTC. This gives the protein CASSLLGPSSEQYF.

This clone was seen a few times. This chain connects TRBV30 to TRBJ1-1, with a tentative D call TRBD1 (5 bases). This CDR3 comprises 14 residues. Looked up from germline, CDR1 is GTSNPN and CDR2 is SVGIG (reference sequence). V gave up 5 bases and J gave up 0 bases, with 13 bases separating them. CDR3 region: CAWGGTFMNTEAFF. The DNA of the CDR3 is TGTGCCTGGGGGGGGACCTTCATGAACACTGAAGCTTTCTTT.

The chain's CDR3 is CAISESPRGSDYEQYF. As DNA, the CDR3 is TGTGCCATCAGTGAGTCGCCCCGCGGGAGCGACTACGAGCAGTACTTC. The chain carries TRBV10-3 and TRBJ2-7, with 7 nucleotides matching TRBD2. V trimming: 0 bases; J trimming: 3 bases; junction bases outside the gene matches: 8. Germline values: CDR1 ENHRY, CDR2 SYGVKD. The length of the CDR3 is 16 residues.

In regard to this clone: This probably arose from a read error, given a far larger clone one base away. The sample contains more than one DNA sequence encoding this CDR3. The V call is TRBV2, the J call TRBJ2-7, with 11 bases fitting TRBD2. Germline CDR1 and CDR2: SNHLY and FYNNEI. The CDR3 runs to 15 residues. The CDR3 protein is CATPGASGRSYEQYF. The CDR3 DNA is TGCGCCACACCCGGGGCTAGCGGGAGGTCCTACGAGCAGTACTTC.

The chain links TRBV6-1 to TRBJ2-7; 7 bases match TRBD1. The CDR3 spans 14 residues. Unmatched junction bases numbered 9, after V lost 10 bases and J lost 0 bases. The germline V gene has CDR1 MNHNS and CDR2 SASEGT. The CDR3 is CATDRDRVSYEQYF. The CDR3 nucleotides are TGTGCCACCGACCGGGACAGAGTCTCCTACGAGCAGTACTTC.